These T cell receptor beta chains were read from a single sample in a study of spatial heterogeneity in lung cancer. TCRdb re-called the 5' RACE reads through MiXCR, storing one row per CDR3 protein. The sample has 36,000 or so distinct CDR3 sequences, 5.2% seen once. The material sequenced was PBMCs, taken at surgery. Receptors were obtained from a female donor with early-stage non-small cell lung cancer. CDR3s include the opening cysteine and the closing phenylalanine or tryptophan. The D gene is left open where the match is weak. Clone size is stated in some rows and not others, as once, few, many or a class when expanded.

abundance: .; len: 14; j_gene: TRBJ2-5; d_gene: .; v_gene: TRBV12-3/TRBV12-4; CDR3aa: CASSFPGNRETQYF; CDR3nt: TGTGCCAGCAGTTTCCCCGGGAATAGAGAGACCCAGTACTTC
abundance: few; len: 14; j_gene: TRBJ2-5; d_gene: TRBD1; v_gene: TRBV12-3/TRBV12-4; CDR3aa: CASSPTGVRETQYF; CDR3nt: TGTGCCAGCAGTCCAACAGGGGTTAGAGAGACCCAGTACTTC
abundance: few; len: 16; j_gene: TRBJ1-2; d_gene: .; v_gene: TRBV5-6; CDR3aa: CASSLAETGGLYGYTF; CDR3nt: TGTGCCAGCAGCTTGGCTGAGACTGGGGGCCTCTATGGCTACACCTTC
abundance: many; len: 18; j_gene: TRBJ2-3; d_gene: TRBD2; v_gene: TRBV9; CDR3aa: CASSVDSGRPRSTDTQYF; CDR3nt: TGTGCCAGCAGCGTAGATAGCGGGAGGCCACGTAGCACAGATACGCAGTATTTT
abundance: few; len: 18; j_gene: TRBJ1-6; d_gene: TRBD1; v_gene: TRBV4-2; CDR3aa: CASSQEQGSRIYNSPLHF; CDR3nt: TGTGCCAGCAGCCAGGAACAGGGGTCCCGAATTTATAATTCACCCCTCCACTTT
abundance: many; len: 13; j_gene: TRBJ2-2; d_gene: .; v_gene: TRBV10-3; CDR3aa: CAISEVLAGELFF; CDR3nt: TGTGCCATCAGTGAGGTGCTAGCCGGGGAGCTGTTTTTT
abundance: many; len: 17; j_gene: TRBJ2-1; d_gene: .; v_gene: TRBV20-1; CDR3aa: CSARPMALHYSYNEQFF; CDR3nt: TGCAGTGCTCGGCCGATGGCGCTCCATTACTCCTACAATGAGCAGTTCTTC
abundance: many; len: 17; j_gene: TRBJ2-2; d_gene: TRBD1; v_gene: TRBV7-8; CDR3aa: CASSWIPGQVNTGELFF; CDR3nt: TGTGCCAGCAGCTGGATTCCGGGACAGGTGAACACCGGGGAGCTGTTTTTT
abundance: few; len: 12; j_gene: TRBJ1-2; d_gene: .; v_gene: TRBV6-6; CDR3aa: CASSYGIYGYTF; CDR3nt: TGTGCCAGCAGTTACGGGATCTATGGCTACACCTTC
abundance: few; len: 16; j_gene: TRBJ2-3; d_gene: .; v_gene: TRBV5-1; CDR3aa: CASSFGDPIGGDTQYF; CDR3nt: TGCGCCAGCAGCTTTGGGGACCCAATAGGGGGAGATACGCAGTATTTT
abundance: many; len: 15; j_gene: TRBJ2-2; d_gene: TRBD1; v_gene: TRBV29-1; CDR3aa: CSVGRDREVDGELFF; CDR3nt: TGCAGCGTTGGGAGGGACAGGGAAGTTGACGGGGAGCTGTTTTTT
abundance: many; len: 14; j_gene: TRBJ2-7; d_gene: TRBD1; v_gene: TRBV25-1; CDR3aa: CASSGSGQAYEQYF; CDR3nt: TGTGCCAGCAGTGGGTCGGGACAGGCCTACGAGCAGTACTTC
abundance: many; len: 17; j_gene: TRBJ2-5; d_gene: TRBD2; v_gene: TRBV11-2; CDR3aa: CASSFGASGGGQETQYF; CDR3nt: TGTGCCAGCAGCTTTGGGGCTAGCGGTGGGGGGCAAGAGACCCAGTACTTC
abundance: many; len: 13; j_gene: TRBJ2-3; d_gene: .; v_gene: TRBV5-6; CDR3aa: CASSIWTGDTQYF; CDR3nt: TGTGCCAGCAGCATATGGACGGGAGATACGCAGTATTTT
abundance: many; len: 17; j_gene: TRBJ2-7; d_gene: TRBD1; v_gene: TRBV15; CDR3aa: CATSREKVGGYSYEQYF; CDR3nt: TGTGCCACCAGCAGAGAGAAAGTAGGGGGCTACTCCTACGAGCAGTACTTC
abundance: .; len: 15; j_gene: TRBJ1-1; d_gene: TRBD1; v_gene: TRBV11-2; CDR3aa: CASSLNRGANTEAFF; CDR3nt: TGTGCCAGCAGCTTGAACAGGGGGGCGAACACTGAAGCTTTCTTT
abundance: few; len: 14; j_gene: TRBJ2-4; d_gene: .; v_gene: TRBV20-1; CDR3aa: CSAMGGAFKNIQYF; CDR3nt: TGCAGTGCTATGGGCGGCGCATTCAAAAACATTCAGTACTTC
abundance: many; len: 13; j_gene: TRBJ1-1; d_gene: .; v_gene: TRBV14; CDR3aa: CASSRLRDGGGIF; CDR3nt: TGTGCCAGCAGCCGCCTGAGGGACGGTGGGGGTATCTTT
abundance: many; len: 17; j_gene: TRBJ2-1; d_gene: TRBD2; v_gene: TRBV14; CDR3aa: CASSQDHTSGRLSEQFF; CDR3nt: TGTGCCAGCAGCCAAGATCACACTAGCGGGAGACTTAGTGAGCAGTTCTTC
abundance: many; len: 12; j_gene: TRBJ1-4; d_gene: .; v_gene: TRBV29-1; CDR3aa: CSVVETDEKLFF; CDR3nt: TGCAGCGTTGTTGAGACAGACGAAAAACTGTTTTTT
abundance: many; len: 14; j_gene: TRBJ1-1; d_gene: .; v_gene: TRBV7-9; CDR3aa: CASSSLDTNTEAFF; CDR3nt: TGTGCCAGCAGCTCCCTGGACACGAACACTGAAGCTTTCTTT
abundance: many; len: 15; j_gene: TRBJ2-6; d_gene: .; v_gene: TRBV7-2; CDR3aa: CASSPSAPGANVLTF; CDR3nt: TGTGCCAGCAGCCCCTCGGCTCCCGGGGCCAACGTCCTGACTTTC
abundance: many; len: 18; j_gene: TRBJ2-2; d_gene: .; v_gene: TRBV14; CDR3aa: CASSQVVTRRGYTGELFF; CDR3nt: TGTGCCAGCAGCCAAGTTGTGACGCGGAGAGGGTACACCGGGGAGCTGTTTTTT
abundance: few; len: 13; j_gene: TRBJ2-3; d_gene: .; v_gene: TRBV7-2; CDR3aa: CASSLGHTDTQNF; CDR3nt: TGTGCCAGCAGCTTGGGCCACACAGATACGCAGAATTTT
abundance: many; len: 16; j_gene: TRBJ2-7; d_gene: TRBD2; v_gene: TRBV6-2/TRBV6-3; CDR3aa: CASSPGLAGGSYEQYF; CDR3nt: TGTGCCAGCAGTCCGGGACTAGCGGGAGGTAGCTACGAGCAGTACTTC
abundance: many; len: 15; j_gene: TRBJ2-1; d_gene: .; v_gene: TRBV5-1; CDR3aa: CASSEISGTDNEQFF; CDR3nt: TGCGCCAGCAGCGAAATTTCGGGGACTGACAATGAGCAGTTCTTC
abundance: few; len: 16; j_gene: TRBJ1-4; d_gene: .; v_gene: TRBV27; CDR3aa: CASSLAGDPEGEKLFF; CDR3nt: TGTGCCAGCAGTTTGGCAGGGGACCCTGAGGGGGAAAAACTGTTTTTT